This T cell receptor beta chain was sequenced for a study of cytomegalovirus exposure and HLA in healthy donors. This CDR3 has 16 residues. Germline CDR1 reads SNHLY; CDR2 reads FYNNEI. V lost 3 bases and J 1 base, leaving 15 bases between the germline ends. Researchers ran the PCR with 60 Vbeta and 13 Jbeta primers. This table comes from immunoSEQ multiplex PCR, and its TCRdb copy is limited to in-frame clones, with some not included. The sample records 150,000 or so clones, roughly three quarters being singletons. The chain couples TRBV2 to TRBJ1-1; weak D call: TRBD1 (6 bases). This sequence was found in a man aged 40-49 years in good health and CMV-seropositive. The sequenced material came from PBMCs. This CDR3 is CASSDPPGTQNTEAFF. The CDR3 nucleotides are TGTGCCAGCAGTGACCCTCCCGGGACACAGAACACTGAAGCTTTCTTT. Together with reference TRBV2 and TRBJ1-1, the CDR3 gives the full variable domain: EPEVTQTPSHQVTQMGQEVILRCVPISNHLYFYWYRQILGQKVEFLVSFYNNEISEKSEIFDDQFSVERPDGSNFTLKIRSTKLEDSAMYFCASSDPPGTQNTEAFFGQGTRLTVV.